This T cell receptor (beta chain) was observed in a study of T cells in Graves' hyperthyroidism and ophthalmopathy. RNA transcripts gave rise to amplified TCR beta CDR3 regions. Initially, a first-round RT-PCR of the TCR CDR3 employed the HTBI primer set. TCRdb recomputed calls from the multiplex PCR reads with MiXCR, one row per CDR3 protein. The data show approximately 870,000 distinct CDR3 sequences, roughly 37% seen once. Remarks on this clonotype: What it binds is not known.

V was cut by 3 bases and J by 4 bases, with 8 bases left in between. This CDR3 has 12 amino acids. The germline CDR1 and CDR2 sequences are SQVTM and ANQGSEA. Study-wide findings and caveats: Ophthalmopathy cases were set apart from stable hyperthyroidism by a 13 V-J model. Most thyroid-expanded clonotypes above 0.001 were also found in blood.

This chain uses TRBV29-1 with TRBJ2-3; D is uncertain. This receptor was obtained from a young man with Graves' hyperthyroidism. Sequencing input: blood. CDR3: CSVEGPSDTQYF. The DNA of the CDR3 is TGCAGCGTTGAGGGCCCATCAGATACGCAGTATTTT.